This record looks at one T cell receptor (beta chain) sequence and its context. Its antigen is unidentified. Treatment given: around 19 received Ad26.COV2.S at low or high dose, single or two shots; 5 received placebo; per-sample allocation not given. Day 63 after the first injection of vaccine or placebo was the sampling time. These data come from a study of Ad26.COV2.S vaccination and SARS-CoV-2 variants. About the research overall: By the intramuscular route, Ad26.COV2.S was given once, or twice 56 days apart. Study-level points and caveats: Comparability of non-spike TCR breadth was observed across vaccine and placebo recipients. Placebo recipients trailed vaccine recipients in spike-specific TCR breadth.

Some clones are missing from TCRdb's copy, which holds only in-frame ones; the method was immunoSEQ multiplex PCR. Of 500,000 or so clones listed, approximately 92% are singletons. The receptor comes from a person between 18 and 65 years old who received the Ad26.COV2.S COVID-19 vaccine or a placebo. This material consisted of peripheral blood, taken in a trial of Ad26.COV2.S vaccine versus placebo.

For the CDR3, the DNA is TGTGCCAGCAGTGCCCGAGGACTCCCCGCTTACAATGAGCAGTTCTTC. Its translation: CASSARGLPAYNEQFF. The chain is built from TRBV6-1 and TRBJ2-1; tentatively, D is TRBD2 (5 bases). The CDR3 spans 16 residues. Germline V gene lookup returns CDR1 MNHNS and CDR2 SASEGT. V lost 4 bases and J 4 bases, leaving 17 bases between the germline ends.